These T cell receptor beta chains were read from a single sample in a study of T cell repertoires in cytomegalovirus infection. These receptors have no known antigen. From the reads, TCRdb called clonotypes with MiXCR, one entry per CDR3 protein. The sample has 350,000 to 400,000 distinct CDR3 sequences, roughly 34% seen once. The specimen comprised cultured PBMCs, sampled from culture after CMV antigen stimulation. The receptors derive from a human donor in good health (CMV status not recorded). Some clones in this sample may be carry-over from other donors' samples. Each CDR3 is given with its conserved first and last residue. Fields, in order: V gene, D gene, clone size, J gene, CDR3 DNA, CDR3 protein. A D gene is named only where the DNA matches it firmly. The size of a clone is reported for some rows only, either as once, few or many, or as a class for expanded clones.

TRBV27	NA	NA	TRBJ2-7	TGTGCCAGCAGTTTAATCCCCTTAGGAGCGGCTCGGGACGAGCAGTACTTC	CASSLIPLGAARDEQYF
TRBV24-1	NA	NA	TRBJ2-5	TGTGCCACCAGTGACCCGAGAGGGGTGGTCCAAGAGACCCAGTACTTC	CATSDPRGVVQETQYF
TRBV7-2	NA	NA	TRBJ1-1	TGTGCCAGCAGACGGGACATGAACACTGAAGCTTTCTTT	CASRRDMNTEAFF
TRBV27	NA	NA	TRBJ2-7	TGTGCCAGCAGCCCGCCTGACTCGGGGATCTACGAGCAGTACTTC	CASSPPDSGIYEQYF
TRBV6-5	TRBD2	NA	TRBJ2-5	TGTGCCAGCAGCTGGGGGACTAGCGGGAGCCCAGAGACCCAGTACTTC	CASSWGTSGSPETQYF
TRBV5-5	NA	NA	TRBJ2-7	TGTGCCAGCAGCTTTCCAGACTCCTACGAGCAGTACTTC	CASSFPDSYEQYF
TRBV4-1	TRBD2	NA	TRBJ2-7	TGCGCCAGCAGCCAAGACTTCCCCGCTACTAGCGGGATCAACGAGCAGTACTTC	CASSQDFPATSGINEQYF
TRBV12-3/TRBV12-4	NA	NA	TRBJ1-2	TGTGCCAGCAGTTTGTCGGGGCGCCGAGATGGCTACACCTTC	CASSLSGRRDGYTF
TRBV5-4	NA	NA	TRBJ2-1	TGTGCCAGCAGCTTCGGGCCTAATGAGCAGTTCTTC	CASSFGPNEQFF
TRBV6-2/TRBV6-3	TRBD1	NA	TRBJ1-1	TGTGCCAGCAGTTCCTTAACAGGGGGCCGGGAAGCTTTCTTT	CASSSLTGGREAFF
TRBV10-3	TRBD2	NA	TRBJ2-1	TGTGCCATCAGCGACTGGACTAGCGGTTCCTACAATGAGCAGTTCTTC	CAISDWTSGSYNEQFF
TRBV4-1	NA	many	TRBJ2-2	TGCGCCAGCAGCCCTGGCCGATACACCGGGGAGCTGTTTTTT	CASSPGRYTGELFF
TRBV7-9	NA	NA	TRBJ2-1	TGTGCCAGCAGGCGGGGTTTCGGGCCTGACAATGAGCAGTTCTTC	CASRRGFGPDNEQFF
TRBV30	NA	few	TRBJ1-5	TGTGCCTGGAGGGGCGCGGGCAATCAGCCCCAGCATTTT	CAWRGAGNQPQHF
TRBV11-2	NA	NA	TRBJ2-2	TGTGCCAGCAGCTTAATCCATCGCCGGGAAACGGACACCGGGGAGCTGTTTTTT	CASSLIHRRETDTGELFF
TRBV7-2	TRBD2	few	TRBJ2-5	TGTGCCAGCAGCTTAGCTTTTCGCGGGGGGGGCGAGTACTTC	CASSLAFRGGGEYF
TRBV12-3/TRBV12-4	TRBD1	NA	TRBJ2-7	TGTGCCAGCAGTCCTAGTTCCGACAGGGGCTACGAGCAGTACTTC	CASSPSSDRGYEQYF
TRBV20-1	NA	NA	TRBJ1-5	TGCAGTGTCCCAAAACAGGGCCTGGGTCAGCCCCAGCATTTT	CSVPKQGLGQPQHF
TRBV28	NA	few	TRBJ1-5	TGTGCCAGCAGTTTCGGGACGCATCAGCCCCAGCATTTT	CASSFGTHQPQHF
TRBV7-9	NA	NA	TRBJ2-3	TGTGCCAGCAGCGTAGCAGCGGCCCCCACAGATACGCAGTATTTT	CASSVAAAPTDTQYF
TRBV19	TRBD2	few	TRBJ2-3	TGTGCCAGTAGTGGGTCCGGACTAGGAACAGATACGCAGTATTTT	CASSGSGLGTDTQYF
TRBV28	NA	NA	TRBJ2-1	TGTGCCAGCAGTTTAGTAGGGGGAGGCCCCTACAATGAGCAGTTCTTC	CASSLVGGGPYNEQFF
TRBV7-2	NA	few	TRBJ2-6	TGTGCCAGCAGCCCCGATTTCTCTGGGGCCAACGTCCTGACTTTC	CASSPDFSGANVLTF
TRBV6-1	TRBD1	few	TRBJ1-6	TGTGCCAGCAGCCGACAGGGCGGAGGTTCACCCCTCCACTTT	CASSRQGGGSPLHF
TRBV7-9	TRBD1	NA	TRBJ1-4	TGTGCCAGCACCTCTATCGGACAGGTTAATGAAAAACTGTTTTTT	CASTSIGQVNEKLFF
TRBV5-1	NA	NA	TRBJ1-1	TGCGCCAGCAGTTATGAAGGAAAAACGAACACTGAAGCTTTCTTT	CASSYEGKTNTEAFF
TRBV4-1	NA	few	TRBJ2-1	TGCGCCAGCAGCCAAGATCATCGGGAGTCCTACAATGAGCAGTTCTTC	CASSQDHRESYNEQFF
TRBV6-2/TRBV6-3	NA	NA	TRBJ2-4	TGTGCCAGCACAAGGGATCGAGCCAAAAACATTCAGTACTTC	CASTRDRAKNIQYF
TRBV12-3/TRBV12-4	NA	NA	TRBJ2-2	TGTGCCAGCAGCCACCCTAGCGGGGAGCTGTTTTTT	CASSHPSGELFF
TRBV7-2	TRBD1	few	TRBJ1-2	TGTGCCAGCAGCCCGGGACAGCCTACGCCTGGCTACACCTTC	CASSPGQPTPGYTF
TRBV7-2	TRBD1	many	TRBJ2-5	TGTGCCAGCAGCCTAAGCCGGACAGGGGGTATGGAGACCCAGTACTTC	CASSLSRTGGMETQYF
TRBV7-6	TRBD1	many	TRBJ2-2	TGTGCCAGCAGCTTAAGGGCAGGGGGCACCGGGGAGCTGTTTTTT	CASSLRAGGTGELFF
TRBV10-3	TRBD1	few	TRBJ1-2	TGTGCCATCAGTGACCTGGGACAGGACGACTATGGCTACACCTTC	CAISDLGQDDYGYTF
TRBV7-4	NA	NA	TRBJ2-1	TGTGCCAGCAGCAACAAGCGGCAGGGCTACAATGAGCAGTTCTTC	CASSNKRQGYNEQFF
TRBV25-1	NA	NA	TRBJ1-6	TGTGCCAGCAGACCCCATGAAGTTGGTTCACCCCTCCACTTT	CASRPHEVGSPLHF
TRBV6-2/TRBV6-3	NA	few	TRBJ1-2	TGTGCCAGCCGGGCAGGAGGAAGGTTTAACTATGGCTACACCTTC	CASRAGGRFNYGYTF
TRBV14	NA	NA	TRBJ2-1	TGTGCCAGCAGCGAGGGGCGGGATAGACGCTATGAGCAGTTCTTC	CASSEGRDRRYEQFF
TRBV7-2	TRBD1	NA	TRBJ1-1	TGTGCCAGCAGCCGAGGGACAGGAGGGACTGAAGCTTTCTTT	CASSRGTGGTEAFF
TRBV20-1	TRBD2	NA	TRBJ2-5	TGCAGTGCTAGACGCGGGAGCTCCCAAGAGACCCAGTACTTC	CSARRGSSQETQYF
TRBV7-8	NA	NA	TRBJ2-1	TGTGCCAGCAGCTTAGCTTTGGACAGGGAGGGTCGTGAGCAGTTCTTC	CASSLALDREGREQFF
TRBV6-5	NA	NA	TRBJ2-3	TGTGCCAGCAGTTACCCCGGACTCACTACGCAGTATTTT	CASSYPGLTTQYF
TRBV7-2	TRBD1	NA	TRBJ2-1	TGTGCCAGCAGCCCTAGAAGCAGGGGGCGCTACAATGAGCAGTTCTTC	CASSPRSRGRYNEQFF
TRBV27	NA	once	TRBJ2-3	TGTGCCAGCGGTCCAGTAGGGCTTTCTAGCACAGATACGCAGTATTTT	CASGPVGLSSTDTQYF
TRBV28	NA	few	TRBJ2-5	TGTGCCAGCAGTGTTACTAGCAGGGAAGAGACCCAGTACTTC	CASSVTSREETQYF
TRBV7-2	NA	NA	TRBJ2-2	TGTGCCAGCAGCCCCACGCGGGGGCCCGGGGAGCTGTTTTTT	CASSPTRGPGELFF
TRBV7-2	NA	many	TRBJ2-3	TGTGCCAGCAGCCCCAGCCTAGTCGCAGATACGCAGTATTTT	CASSPSLVADTQYF
TRBV12-3/TRBV12-4	NA	many	TRBJ1-2	TGTGCCAGCAGTTTAAATTCTGGGCAGGGGTCCTACACCTTC	CASSLNSGQGSYTF
TRBV11-2	NA	few	TRBJ2-5	TGTGCCAGCAGTTGGGACACCCAAGAGACCCAGTACTTC	CASSWDTQETQYF